The present T cell receptor beta chain was sequenced within a study of blood T cell repertoires in COVID-19 (TCRdb year 2020). Describing the broader study: Samples covering the acute and convalescent phases of COVID-19 were provided by collaborators in the United States, Italy and Spain. The material from the prospective study consisted of cDNA or gDNA derived from T cells, B-cell-depleted T cells, or PBMCs. Subjects who had been exposed to COVID-19, were actively infected with it, or had recovered from it provided the deeply sampled blood TCRbeta repertoires that made up the dataset. The repertoires were made available in a free public database intended to serve as a resource for research on the immune response to SARS-CoV-2. Samples were obtained from the ongoing ImmuneRACE study (first 160 participants) and from 950 to 1,500 subjects provided by 6 global collaborators. Nearly every sample came with metadata listing a de-identified subject ID, COVID-19 status, age in years and sex. HLA class I and class II types, where available, came from metadata supplied by the sample provider rather than from assay-based typing. The paper's findings and limits, for the study overall: How much clinical and demographic metadata was included differed by source and by participant, and the metadata was provided uncurated.

At one collaborating source in Seattle, patients were enrolled during active infection and were followed longitudinally through the course of disease. Collaborating institutions collected whole blood in K2EDTA tubes following their own protocols. For TCRbeta analysis, collaborators shipped samples in one of three forms: frozen whole blood, isolated PBMCs, or DNA extracted from either of those sample types. V is shortened by 4 bases, J by 5 bases, and the region joining them spans 13 bases. The germline V gene supplies CDR1 KGHDR and CDR2 SFDVKD. Including the terminal cysteine and phenylalanine, the CDR3 comprises 15 residues. Only the CDR3 part of the read is kept: 45 bases, read in frame from the first base. TCRbeta CDR3 regions were amplified from genomic DNA by means of the immunoSEQ Assay, a bias-controlled multiplex PCR. The authors' pipeline ran thus. Within the assay, amplification of reference gene primers was used to estimate how many nucleated cells each sample contained. To quantify the absolute abundance of each unique TCRbeta CDR3 rearrangement, sequence reads were collapsed and filtered. For each sample, productive Simpson clonality was calculated by taking the square root of Simpson's diversity index across productive rearrangements. This is the immuneACCESS table as TCRdb keeps it, with only in-frame sequences that have V and J called. A part of the clones is gone; compared with another copy, unresolved V genes explain less than half, and the rest is unexplained. V and J calls and clone size are those listed in that table; D and trimming were worked out from the DNA. This sample is represented by 300,000 to 350,000 clones; about 90% of them were singletons. Of the sample, under 1.1% falls within the top ten clones.

Notes on this clone: The antigen it binds to is not known. No per-base quality is available; no much larger clone lies one base away.

The sequenced material came from peripheral blood. The chain was built from TRBV24-1 and TRBJ1-4, and TRBD1 may be the D gene, going by 5 matching bases. This sequence was found in a woman in her thirties or forties with COVID-19, enrolled during active disease. CDR3 loop: CATSDPTAFNEKLFF. The DNA reads as follows: TGTGCCACCAGTGACCCGACAGCCTTCAATGAAAAACTGTTTTTT.